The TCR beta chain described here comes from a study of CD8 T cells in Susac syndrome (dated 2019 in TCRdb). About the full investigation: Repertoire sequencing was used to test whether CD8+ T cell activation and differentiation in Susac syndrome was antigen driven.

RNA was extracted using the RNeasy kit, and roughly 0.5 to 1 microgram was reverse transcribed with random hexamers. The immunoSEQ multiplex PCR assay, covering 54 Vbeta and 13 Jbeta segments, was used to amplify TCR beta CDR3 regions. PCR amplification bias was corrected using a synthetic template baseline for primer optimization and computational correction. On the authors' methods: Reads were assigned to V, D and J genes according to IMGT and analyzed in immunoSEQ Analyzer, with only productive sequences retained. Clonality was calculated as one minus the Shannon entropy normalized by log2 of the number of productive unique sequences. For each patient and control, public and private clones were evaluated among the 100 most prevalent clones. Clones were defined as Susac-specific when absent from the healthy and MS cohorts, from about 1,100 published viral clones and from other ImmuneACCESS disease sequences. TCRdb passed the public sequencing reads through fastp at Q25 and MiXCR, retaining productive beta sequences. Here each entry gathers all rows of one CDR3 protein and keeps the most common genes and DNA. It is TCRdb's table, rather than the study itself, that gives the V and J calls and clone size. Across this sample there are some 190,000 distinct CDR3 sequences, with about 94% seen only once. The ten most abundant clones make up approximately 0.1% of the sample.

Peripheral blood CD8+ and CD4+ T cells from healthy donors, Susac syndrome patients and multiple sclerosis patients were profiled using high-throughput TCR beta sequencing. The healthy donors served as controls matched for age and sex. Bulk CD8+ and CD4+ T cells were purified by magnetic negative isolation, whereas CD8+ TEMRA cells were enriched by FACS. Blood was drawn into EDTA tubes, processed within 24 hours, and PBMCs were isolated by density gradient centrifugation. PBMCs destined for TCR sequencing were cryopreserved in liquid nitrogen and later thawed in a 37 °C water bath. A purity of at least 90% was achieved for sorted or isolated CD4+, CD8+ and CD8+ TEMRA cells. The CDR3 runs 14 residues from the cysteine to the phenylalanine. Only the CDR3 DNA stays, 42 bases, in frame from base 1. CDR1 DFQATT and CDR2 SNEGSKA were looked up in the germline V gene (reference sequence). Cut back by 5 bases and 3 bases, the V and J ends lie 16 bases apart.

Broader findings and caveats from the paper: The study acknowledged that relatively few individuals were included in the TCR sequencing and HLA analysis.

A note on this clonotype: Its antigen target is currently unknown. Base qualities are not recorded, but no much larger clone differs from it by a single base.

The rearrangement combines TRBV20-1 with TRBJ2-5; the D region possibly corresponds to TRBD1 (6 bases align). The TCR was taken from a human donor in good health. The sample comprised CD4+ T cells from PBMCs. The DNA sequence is TGCAGTGCTCGCCGGGACACGGTGAAAGAGACCCAGTACTTC. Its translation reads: CSARRDTVKETQYF.